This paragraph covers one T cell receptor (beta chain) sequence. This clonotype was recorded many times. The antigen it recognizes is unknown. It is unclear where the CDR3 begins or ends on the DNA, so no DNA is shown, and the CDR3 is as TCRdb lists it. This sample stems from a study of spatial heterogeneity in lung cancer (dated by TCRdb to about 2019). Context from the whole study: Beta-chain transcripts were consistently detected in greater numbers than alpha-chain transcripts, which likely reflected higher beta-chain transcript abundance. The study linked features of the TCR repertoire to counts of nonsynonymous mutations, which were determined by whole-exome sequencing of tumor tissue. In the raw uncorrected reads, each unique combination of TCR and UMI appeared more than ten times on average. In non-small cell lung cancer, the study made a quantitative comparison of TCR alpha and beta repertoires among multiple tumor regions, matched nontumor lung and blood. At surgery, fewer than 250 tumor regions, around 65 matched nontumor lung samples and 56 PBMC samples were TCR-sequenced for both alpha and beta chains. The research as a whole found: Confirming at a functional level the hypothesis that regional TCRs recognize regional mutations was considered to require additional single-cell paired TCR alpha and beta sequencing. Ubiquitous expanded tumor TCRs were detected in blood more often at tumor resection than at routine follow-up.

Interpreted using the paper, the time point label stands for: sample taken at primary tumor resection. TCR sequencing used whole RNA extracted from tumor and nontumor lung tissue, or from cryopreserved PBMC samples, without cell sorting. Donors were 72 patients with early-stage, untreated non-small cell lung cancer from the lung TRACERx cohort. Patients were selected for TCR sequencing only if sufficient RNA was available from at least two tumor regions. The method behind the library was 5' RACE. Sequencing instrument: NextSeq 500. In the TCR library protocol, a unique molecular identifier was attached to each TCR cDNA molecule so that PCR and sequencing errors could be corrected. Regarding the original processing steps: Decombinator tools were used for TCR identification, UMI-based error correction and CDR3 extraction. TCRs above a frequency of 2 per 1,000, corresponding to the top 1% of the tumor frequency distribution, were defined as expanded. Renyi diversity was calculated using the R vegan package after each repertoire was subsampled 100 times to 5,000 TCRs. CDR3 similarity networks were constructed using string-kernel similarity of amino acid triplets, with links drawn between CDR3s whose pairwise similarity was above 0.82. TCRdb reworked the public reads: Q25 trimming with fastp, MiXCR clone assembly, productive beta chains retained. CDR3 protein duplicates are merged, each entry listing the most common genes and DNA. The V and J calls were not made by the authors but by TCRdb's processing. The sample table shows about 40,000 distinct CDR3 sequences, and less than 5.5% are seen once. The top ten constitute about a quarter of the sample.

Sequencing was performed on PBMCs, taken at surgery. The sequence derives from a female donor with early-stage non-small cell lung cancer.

The CDR3 is CASSSSGQGNSPLHF. Recombination linked TRBV28 to TRBJ1-6; the tabulated D call, TRBD1, remains unverified against the DNA. CDR1 and CDR2, per the germline V gene, are MDHEN and SYDVKM. The CDR3 sequence holds 15 residues, the cysteine and phenylalanine included.